The 30 T cell receptor beta chains below come from one sample, sequenced in a study of blood T cell repertoires in COVID-19. Only in-frame clones appear in the TCRdb table, and some are missing; sequencing was by immunoSEQ multiplex PCR. The sample lists about 72,000 clones; roughly 87% were seen once. Sequences were obtained from peripheral blood. These receptors all come from a human donor in a cohort sampled during active COVID-19.

The V and J genes are TRBV19 and TRBJ1-4; tentative D call: TRBD1 (6 bases). The CDR3 totals 13 residues. Germline V lookup: CDR1 LNHDA, CDR2 SQIVND (reference sequence). V was cut by 11 bases and J by 1 base, with 11 bases left in between. CDR3 bases: TGTGCCTCCGGGACACAAACTAATGAAAAACTGTTTTTT. Its translation: CASGTQTNEKLFF.

This clone appeared a single time. The V call is TRBV6-5, the J call TRBJ2-5; the match to TRBD2 covers 11 bases. Trimming removed 5 bases from V and 3 bases from J; junction bases left unmatched: 5. This CDR3 comprises 15 residues. Germline V gene lookup returns CDR1 MNHEY and CDR2 SVGAGI. Here the CDR3 reads CASSPGLAEKETQYF. The CDR3 nucleotides read TGTGCCAGCAGTCCGGGACTAGCGGAGAAAGAGACCCAGTACTTC.

The V gene is TRBV7-6, the J gene TRBJ1-1, with D possibly matching TRBD1 (5 bases). This CDR3 is built from 14 residues. Germline CDR1 and CDR2: SGHVS and FNYEAQ. Trimming shortened V by 1 base and J by 5 bases, and 11 bases separated the two germline ends. CDR3 region: CASSLGYGQTEAFF. The CDR3 bases are TGTGCCAGCAGCTTAGGGTATGGACAAACTGAAGCTTTCTTT.

This clone has only a few counts. This chain uses TRBV5-8 with TRBJ1-1; D not certain. Per germline, CDR1 SGHTS and CDR2 YDEGEE. With 3 bases removed from V and 8 bases from J, the gap between germline ends came to 11 bases. CDR3 size: 12 residues. The CDR3 bases are TGTGCCAGCAGCTCCCCCCACCGGGAAGCTTTCTTT. It translates to CASSSPHREAFF.

The chain carries TRBV5-1 and TRBJ2-3; D not certain. The CDR3 extends over 15 amino acids. Germline CDR1 reads SGHRS; CDR2 reads YFSETQ. V shed 4 bases and J shed 4 bases, with 16 bases lying between them. Here the CDR3 reads CASSQVVVAPDTQYF. For the CDR3, the DNA is TGCGCCAGCAGCCAAGTCGTCGTAGCTCCAGATACGCAGTATTTT.

The V gene is TRBV30, the J gene TRBJ1-2, with 9 bases identical to TRBD1. The junction had 4 bases not matched to a gene; V was cut back by 2 bases and J by 6 bases. The CDR3 contains 13 residues. CDR1 and CDR2 (germline): GTSNPN, SVGIG (reference sequence). The CDR3 reads CAWSSTGGNGYTF. The CDR3 DNA reads TGTGCCTGGAGTAGTACAGGGGGCAATGGCTACACCTTC. Based on the CDR3 plus reference TRBV30 and TRBJ1-2, the full variable domain is SQTIHQWPATLVQPVGSPLSLECTVEGTSNPNLYWYRQAAGRGLQLLFYSVGIGQISSEVPQNLSASRPQDRQFILSSKKLLLSDSGFYLCAWSSTGGNGYTFGSGTRLTVV.

The chain uses TRBV3-1 (or the pseudogene TRBV3-2) and TRBJ1-2; perhaps TRBD1 as D (6 bases). CDR1 LGHDT and CDR2 YNNKEL come from the germline V gene (reference sequence). The length of the CDR3 is 13 residues. V lost 3 bases and J 6 bases, leaving 11 bases between the germline ends. The CDR3 bases are TGTGCCAGCAGCCAGGGGGACACGGATGGCTACACCTTC. Translation: CASSQGDTDGYTF.

The V and J genes are TRBV15 and TRBJ2-7; D may be TRBD2 (6 bases). Trimming removed 4 bases from V and 2 bases from J, with 15 bases in between. CDR3 size: 15 residues. The germline V gene encodes CDR1 LNHNV and CDR2 YYDKDF (reference sequence). CDR3 DNA: TGTGCCACCAGCAACAAGTGGGGGGTCGCCTACGAGCAGTACTTC. Translating it yields CATSNKWGVAYEQYF.

The gene calls are TRBV13 and TRBJ2-7; TRBD2 might be the D (5 bases). The CDR3 runs to 15 residues. Trimming removed 1 base at V and 3 bases at J, with 13 bases between. Per germline, CDR1 PRHDT and CDR2 FYEKMQ (reference sequence). DNA for the CDR3: TGTGCCAGCAGCTTAGCCGGGGAGCACCGCTACGAGCAGTACTTC. It is translated as CASSLAGEHRYEQYF.

J is TRBJ2-7 and V is TRBV24-1; D call uncertain. CDR1 and CDR2 from the germline V gene are KGHDR and SFDVKD. This CDR3 has 14 amino acids. The V and J ends lost 5 bases and 2 bases respectively, with 12 bases between them. This CDR3 reads CATSAPFPPYEQYF. In nucleotides, the CDR3 is TGTGCCACCAGTGCCCCGTTTCCTCCCTACGAGCAGTACTTC.

This clone was picked up a small number of times. This chain links TRBV14 with TRBJ2-7; TRBD2 might be the D (5 bases). The CDR3 is 13 amino acids. Trimming left V 2 bases short and J 7 bases short, with 12 bases between. Germline-derived CDR1 and CDR2 are SGHDN and FVKESK. The CDR3 coding sequence is TGTGCCAGCAGCCAATCGGGGAATGGTGAGCAGTACTTC. This sequence encodes CASSQSGNGEQYF. Combining the CDR3 with reference TRBV14 and TRBJ2-7 gives the whole variable domain EAGVTQFPSHSVIEKGQTVTLRCDPISGHDNLYWYRRVMGKEIKFLLHFVKESKQDESGMPNNRFLAERTGGTYSTLKVQPAELEDSGVYFCASSQSGNGEQYFGPGTRLTVT.

The chain links TRBV5-1 to TRBJ2-1; 8 positions agree with TRBD1. Unmatched junction bases numbered 5, after V lost 4 bases and J lost 2 bases. This CDR3 comprises 15 residues. Germline lookup yields CDR1 SGHRS and CDR2 YFSETQ. The CDR3 spells CASSKDRVTYNEQFF. The CDR3 DNA reads as TGCGCCAGCAGCAAGGACAGGGTCACCTACAATGAGCAGTTCTTC.

The V call is TRBV5-1, the J call TRBJ1-4; no clear D. The V gene's germline CDR1 is SGHRS and CDR2 YFSETQ. This CDR3 is built from 14 residues. V was cut by 2 bases and J by 5 bases, with 10 bases left in between. In DNA, the CDR3 is TGCGCCAGCAGCTTCAACGGAGCAAATGAAAAACTGTTTTTT. Its protein product is CASSFNGANEKLFF. Looking up the rest from reference TRBV5-1 and TRBJ1-4 gives the full variable domain: KAGVTQTPRYLIKTRGQQVTLSCSPISGHRSVSWYQQTPGQGLQFLFEYFSETQRNKGNFPGRFSGRQFSNSRSEMNVSTLELGDSALYLCASSFNGANEKLFFGSGTQLSVL.

The gene calls are TRBV11-2 and TRBJ1-6; D is unclear. V shed 5 bases and J shed 9 bases, with 14 bases lying between them. The V gene's germline CDR1 is SGHAT and CDR2 FQNNGV. This CDR3 contains 14 residues. The CDR3, as DNA: TGTGCCAGCAGCATCCAGGCTACCACTTCACCCCTCCACTTT. As protein: CASSIQATTSPLHF.

The genes are TRBV7-9 and TRBJ2-7; D unclear. Trimming stripped 5 bases from V and 4 bases from J, with 6 bases between. This CDR3 region has 11 residues. The germline gives CDR1 SEHNR, CDR2 FQNEAQ (reference sequence). This chain's CDR3 is CASSATYEQYF. CDR3 sequence (DNA): TGTGCCAGCAGCGCGACTTACGAGCAGTACTTC.

The chain carries TRBV5-1 and TRBJ1-1; 8 bases agree with TRBD1. This CDR3 is built from 14 residues. V dropped 5 bases and J dropped 4; count of bases not matched to a gene: 7. Germline V gene data show CDR1 as SGHRS and CDR2 as YFSETQ. The CDR3 is CASRVRGQGTEAFF. The DNA of the CDR3 is TGCGCCAGCAGGGTCAGGGGGCAAGGCACTGAAGCTTTCTTT.

V gene TRBV3-1 (or the pseudogene TRBV3-2) combines with J gene TRBJ2-1; TRBD1 is a possible D gene (6 bases). Trimming left V 2 bases short and J 3 bases short, with 11 bases between. The CDR3 length is 15 residues. Germline CDR1 is LGHDT and CDR2 is YNNKEL (reference sequence). Written as DNA, the CDR3 is TGTGCCAGCAGCCAAAGCGCGACAGGCTACAATGAGCAGTTCTTC. This translates into CASSQSATGYNEQFF.

This clone was recorded once. The chain links TRBV11-1 to TRBJ2-1, with D perhaps matching TRBD1 (6 bases). The germline CDR1 and CDR2 sequences are SGHAT and FQDESV (reference sequence). CDR3 length equals 14 residues. V was shortened by 5 bases and J by 8 bases, with 16 bases between the two germline ends. The CDR3 region is CASSPQGQFHEQFF. The CDR3 DNA reads TGTGCCAGCAGCCCACAAGGACAGTTTCATGAGCAGTTCTTC.

The chain is built from TRBV10-1 and TRBJ1-1; TRBD1 agrees at 7 bases. In germline, CDR1 is WNHNN, CDR2 SYGVQD (reference sequence). The CDR3 has 15 amino acids. The trim removed 6 bases at V and 7 bases at J, leaving 14 bases unmatched. Here the CDR3 reads CASSSGGFGVREAFF. The CDR3 DNA is TGCGCCAGCAGCTCAGGGGGGTTCGGAGTACGTGAAGCTTTCTTT.

In this sample, this clone turned up once. The V and J genes are TRBV4-2 and TRBJ2-7; D gene ambiguous. This CDR3 has 14 residues. V dropped 1 base and J dropped 3 bases, with 10 bases sitting between them. Germline CDR1 and CDR2: LGHNA and YNFKEQ. In nucleotides, the CDR3 is TGTGCCAGCAGCCAAGCAGTCAGAAACTACGAGCAGTACTTC. Its translation: CASSQAVRNYEQYF.

This rearrangement joins TRBV4-3 to TRBJ2-6; no clear D gene. The CDR3 contains 15 residues. Germline CDR1 LGHNA, CDR2 YSLEER. The V and J ends lost 4 bases and 4 bases respectively, with 11 bases between them. The CDR3 protein is CASSPVGSGANVLTF. The CDR3 nucleotides read TGCGCCAGCAGCCCCGTCGGGTCCGGGGCCAACGTCCTGACTTTC.

At least ten counts were recorded for this clone. The CDR3 DNA reads as TGTGCCAGCAGCTTGGGACAGGGGCTCCAAGAGACCCAGTACTTC. Translated, it gives CASSLGQGLQETQYF. The chain recombines TRBV7-9 with TRBJ2-5, with TRBD1 matching 10 bases. The CDR3 is 15 residues long. Unmatched junction bases numbered 2, after V lost 3 bases and J lost 1 base. Per germline, CDR1 SEHNR and CDR2 FQNEAQ (reference sequence).

This clone was observed a single time. This chain connects TRBV12-5 to TRBJ2-7; tentatively, D is TRBD1 (6 bases). The CDR3 loop spans 13 amino acids. V lost 4 bases and J lost 3, with 10 bases in between. Germline V lookup: CDR1 LGHNT, CDR2 FRNRAP. The CDR3 sequence: CASGSRTDYEQYF. The CDR3 region has the DNA TGTGCTAGTGGTTCTCGGACAGACTACGAGCAGTACTTC.

V is TRBV2 and J is TRBJ2-7; 12 positions match TRBD2. Germline V CDR1 and CDR2: SNHLY, FYNNEI. V lost 7 bases and J lost 7; bases outside the gene matches: 5. The CDR3 extends over 13 amino acids. The CDR3 DNA sequence: TGTGCCAGCAAGACTAGCGGGGGATGGGAGCAGTACTTC. Translation gives CASKTSGGWEQYF. Drawing the rest from reference TRBV2 and TRBJ2-7, the complete variable domain is EPEVTQTPSHQVTQMGQEVILRCVPISNHLYFYWYRQILGQKVEFLVSFYNNEISEKSEIFDDQFSVERPDGSNFTLKIRSTKLEDSAMYFCASKTSGGWEQYFGPGTRLTVT.

The rearrangement joins TRBV6-1 to TRBJ1-4; D is undetermined. V lost 3 bases, J lost 8 bases, and 10 bases lay in between. Germline-derived CDR1 and CDR2 are MNHNS and SASEGT. CDR3 length: 13 amino acids. CDR3 in DNA: TGTGCCAGCAGTGAGCCCGGGTTGGAAAAACTGTTTTTT. This translates into CASSEPGLEKLFF.

J is TRBJ2-7 and V is TRBV2; 12 bases agree with TRBD1. The CDR3 extends over 14 amino acids. CDR1 and CDR2 (germline): SNHLY, FYNNEI. V lost 3 bases, J lost 6 bases, and 3 bases stayed unmatched. CDR3 bases: TGTGCCAGCAGTGATGGGACAGGGGGCATCGAGCAGTACTTC. The encoded protein is CASSDGTGGIEQYF.

The V gene is TRBV12-3 or TRBV12-4, the J gene TRBJ1-5; D might be TRBD1 (5 bases). V lost 7 bases to trimming and J lost 7 bases, with 11 bases between them. The CDR3 has 12 residues. CDR3 residues: CASTRRGQPQHF. CDR3 nucleotides: TGTGCCAGCACGCGTCGGGGGCAGCCCCAGCATTTT.

The chain links TRBV5-4 to TRBJ1-4, with 8 bases identical to TRBD1. Losses at the gene ends were 0 bases for V and 4 bases for J; bases not matched to a gene: 5. The CDR3 is made up of 16 amino acids. Germline values: CDR1 SGHNT, CDR2 YYREEE (reference sequence). The CDR3 protein is CASSLGTGIGNEKLFF. For the CDR3, the DNA is TGTGCCAGCAGCTTGGGGACAGGGATTGGTAATGAAAAACTGTTTTTT.

The CDR3 loop reads CASSQDWAGLAGATDTQYF. As DNA, the CDR3 is TGCGCCAGCAGCCAAGATTGGGCTGGACTAGCGGGGGCCACAGATACGCAGTATTTT. The chain has TRBV4-3 and TRBJ2-3; 13 bases match TRBD2. V gave up 0 bases and J gave up 2 bases; unmatched junction bases: 8. The CDR3 is 19 amino acids. Germline assignment: CDR1 LGHNA and CDR2 YSLEER.

The rearrangement links TRBV6-2 or TRBV6-3 to TRBJ2-7; perhaps TRBD2 as D (6 bases). The V end was cut by 5 bases, the J end by 0 bases, with 14 bases between. This CDR3 comprises 15 residues. From germline, CDR1 is MNHEY and CDR2 SVGEGT. The CDR3 reads CASSQAGHSSYEQYF. The CDR3 DNA is TGTGCCAGCAGTCAAGCGGGCCACAGCTCCTACGAGCAGTACTTC.